This T cell receptor beta chain stems from a study of cytotoxic CD8 clonotypes in ibrutinib-treated CLL. The overall study: For this cohort, patients were some eleven relapsed/refractory and 15 treatment-naive, while 17 were IGHV unmutated. The average sample held about 260,000 productive templates and 91,000 or so productive rearrangements.

The CDR3 spans 16 residues. Trimming stripped 0 bases from V and 8 bases from J, with 16 bases between. In germline, CDR1 is ENHRY, CDR2 SYGVKD. Depths of 1 in 200,000 to 1 in 1 million T cells were the sequencing target. Assay used: immunoSEQ multiplex PCR; TCRdb lists only in-frame clones, some missing. The sample includes 90,000 to 150,000 clones, approximately 58% of them seen just once. V is TRBV10-3 and J is TRBJ1-4, with TRBD1 as a possible D gene (6 bases). The material was PBMCs, obtained after 24 months of ibrutinib treatment. The source is a human donor with chronic lymphocytic leukemia. Here the CDR3 reads CAISESMARGGEKLFF. CDR3 DNA: TGTGCCATCAGTGAGTCGATGGCCAGGGGAGGGGAAAAACTGTTTTTT.